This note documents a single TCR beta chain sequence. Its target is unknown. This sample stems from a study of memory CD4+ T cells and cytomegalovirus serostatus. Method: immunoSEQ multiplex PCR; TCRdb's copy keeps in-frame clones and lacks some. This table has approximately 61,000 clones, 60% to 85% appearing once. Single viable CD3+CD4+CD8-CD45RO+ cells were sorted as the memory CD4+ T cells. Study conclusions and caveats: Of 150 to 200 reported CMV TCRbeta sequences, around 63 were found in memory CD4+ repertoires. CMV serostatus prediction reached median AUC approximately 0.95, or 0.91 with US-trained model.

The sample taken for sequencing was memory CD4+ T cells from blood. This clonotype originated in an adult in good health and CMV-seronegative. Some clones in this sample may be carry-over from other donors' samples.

The CDR3 protein is CASSLDAGAEAFF. CDR3 sequence (DNA): TGCGCCAGCAGCCTCGACGCTGGGGCTGAAGCTTTCTTT. This chain joins TRBV4-3 and TRBJ1-1; no clear D gene. The CDR3 spans 13 residues. Trimming removed 4 bases at V and 6 bases at J, with 12 bases between. Looked up from germline, CDR1 is LGHNA and CDR2 is YSLEER.